This T cell receptor (beta chain) appears in the sequencing data of a study of CD8+ T cells in alopecia areata. Study context: Oral tofacitinib (5 to 10 mg twice daily) was administered to treated patients.

As for treatment: oral pan-JAK inhibitor, 5-10 mg twice daily. Lesional scalp punch biopsies and peripheral blood came from alopecia areata patients. This clone was observed a few times. The target antigen is unknown. RNA extraction and reverse transcription yielded cDNA as sequencing template. Clones were sequenced by immunoSEQ multiplex PCR, and TCRdb holds only the in-frame ones, with some missing. The repertoire has over 150,000 clones, around half of them found once; the top ten carry about a tenth. Study-level findings and limits: Among the 100 top clones, expanded CD8+ clones, like scalp clonality, were significantly decreased by tofacitinib.

V dropped 2 bases and J dropped 6; count of bases not matched to a gene: 2. The CDR3 totals 13 residues. Germline values: CDR1 MNHEY, CDR2 SVGAGI. The specimen comprised CD8+ T cells sorted from blood, sampled at week 24, from a patient treated with tofacitinib. The clonotype originates from a human donor with alopecia areata. The V and J genes are TRBV6-5 and TRBJ2-7, with TRBD2 identical over 9 bases. The CDR3 DNA reads as TGTGCCAGCAGTTACGCGGGGGGGCCCGAGCAGTACTTC. Protein sequence: CASSYAGGPEQYF.